The present TCR beta chain was sequenced within a study of T cell responses to AZD1222 COVID-19 vaccine. Here immunoSEQ multiplex PCR was the method, and the copy in TCRdb shows in-frame clones only, minus some. The sample consists of about 96,000 clones, around 90% of them appearing once. As concerns this clone: Its cognate antigen is unknown.

Findings of the study overall: Nearly half of spike-specific TCRs reportedly target variant regions that are unmutated in the B.1.351 and B.1.1.7 variants. Once two AZD1222 doses were given, Spike-specific TCR breadth and depth went up.

The sequencing used peripheral blood, collected on day 0 of AZD1222 vaccination. This clonotype originated in an adult in good health.

The chain's CDR3 is CASSLKRAGNTIYF. The CDR3 DNA is TGTGCCAGCAGTTTAAAGAGGGCTGGAAACACCATATATTTT. The chain links TRBV27 to TRBJ1-3; D ambiguous. CDR3 size: 14 residues. The germline V gene encodes CDR1 MNHEY and CDR2 SMNVEV (reference sequence). V was shortened by 2 bases and J by 2 bases, with 7 bases between the two germline ends.